One and the same sample provided the 19 T cell receptor beta chains below, sequenced in a study of shared clonotypes between healthy human individuals. The naive CD8 fraction comprised CD45RO-negative cells positively selected for CCR7 and excluded terminally differentiated effector memory CD45RA+ cells. Sequenced by immunoSEQ multiplex PCR; TCRdb stores in-frame clones only, minus some. Among about 2 million clones listed, approximately 95% were seen once. Sequenced sample: naive CD8+ T cells sorted from blood. These receptors all stem from a man aged 18 to 29 in good health.

As for this clone: Other DNA sequences from this sample encode an identical CDR3 as well. The chain is built from TRBV29-1 and TRBJ1-2; 7 bases agree with TRBD1. V was clipped by 7 bases and J by 3 bases; unmatched bases: 5. Looked up from germline, CDR1 is SQVTM and CDR2 is ANQGSEA. The CDR3 has 12 amino acids. The CDR3 loop is CSAPGQDYGYTF. The CDR3 bases are TGCAGCGCCCCCGGACAGGACTATGGCTACACCTTC.

The rearrangement links TRBV25-1 to TRBJ2-7; the match to TRBD1 covers 10 bases. Germline assignment: CDR1 MGHDK and CDR2 SYGVNS. The CDR3 runs 15 residues. Trimming took 1 base from V and 2 from J; bases not matched to a gene: 2. DNA for the CDR3: TGTGCCAGCAGTGAATGGGACAGGGGCCCCTACGAGCAGTACTTC. Translation gives CASSEWDRGPYEQYF.

As regards this clone: This may be a read error, as it is one base from a much larger clone. Other DNA sequences within the sample encode an identical CDR3. J is TRBJ1-5 and V is TRBV5-6, with unresolved D. Trimming removed 2 bases from V and 2 bases from J, with 2 bases in between. Germline-derived CDR1 and CDR2 are SGHDT and YYEEEE. The CDR3 contains 12 residues. The CDR3 coding sequence is TGTGCCAGCAGCTTTGGCAATCAGCCCCAGCATTTT. This sequence encodes CASSFGNQPQHF. The whole variable domain, filled in from reference TRBV5-6 and TRBJ1-5, reads DAGVTQSPTHLIKTRGQQVTLRCSPKSGHDTVSWYQQALGQGPQFIFQYYEEEERQRGNFPDRFSGHQFPNYSSELNVNALLLGDSALYLCASSFGNQPQHFGDGTRLSIL.

This sequence joins TRBV9 and TRBJ2-1; 11 bases are a match to TRBD2. The CDR3 totals 17 residues. Per the germline V gene, CDR1 is SGDLS and CDR2 is YYNGEE. The junction had 8 bases not matched to a gene; V was cut back by 3 bases and J by 3 bases. The CDR3 DNA reads TGTGCCAGCAGCGAAGGAGGGGGACTAGCGGACTACAATGAGCAGTTCTTC. Its translation is CASSEGGGLADYNEQFF.

CDR3 sequence reads: CASSEEWGTGGFDEQFF. The CDR3 DNA follows: TGTGCCAGCAGTGAAGAATGGGGGACAGGTGGTTTTGATGAGCAGTTCTTC. V usage is TRBV25-1 and J usage is TRBJ2-1; 8 bases align to TRBD1. V shed 2 bases, J shed 8 bases, and the junction held 14 bases outside the gene matches. Germline CDR1 MGHDK, CDR2 SYGVNS. This CDR3 region has 17 residues.

V gene TRBV7-9 combines with J gene TRBJ2-3; 8 bases are shared with TRBD1. Germline V lookup: CDR1 SEHNR, CDR2 FQNEAQ (reference sequence). J was trimmed by 2 bases and V by 1 base; bases with no gene match: 5. The CDR3 totals 16 residues. The CDR3 DNA follows: TGTGCCAGCAGCTTAGAAAGGACAGGGCTCACAGATACGCAGTATTTT. Protein product: CASSLERTGLTDTQYF.

A single count supports this clone. The genes are TRBV27 and TRBJ1-1; the match to TRBD1 covers 9 bases. The germline V gene has CDR1 MNHEY and CDR2 SMNVEV (reference sequence). CDR3 length: 15 residues. V gave up 5 bases and J gave up 4 bases; unmatched junction bases: 8. As DNA, the CDR3 is TGTGCCAGCAGTCTGGACAGGGGAGCGATCACTGAAGCTTTCTTT. Its translation is CASSLDRGAITEAFF.

The chain recombines TRBV30 with TRBJ2-5; 8 bases align to TRBD1. The closer fit of TRBJ2-7 to the DNA end suggests the J call may be wrong. This CDR3 comprises 13 residues. Germline CDR1 GTSNPN, CDR2 SVGIG (reference sequence). The CDR3 region has the DNA TGTGCCTGTGACAGGGGCCCCTCCTACGAGCAGTACTTC. The encoded protein is CACDRGPSYEQYF.

The V gene is TRBV4-1, the J gene TRBJ2-7; no firm D call. The V and J ends lost 1 base and 3 bases respectively, with 7 bases between them. The CDR3 length is 13 residues. The germline CDR1 and CDR2 sequences are MGHRA and YSYEKL. The CDR3 protein is CASSQGGFYEQYF. The CDR3 DNA reads TGCGCCAGCAGCCAAGGTGGCTTCTACGAGCAGTACTTC.

This clone showed up just a few times. Other DNA sequences in the sample encode the same CDR3. The rearrangement uses TRBV27 and TRBJ1-6; D gene uncertain. Germline V CDR1 and CDR2: MNHEY, SMNVEV (reference sequence). Trimming pared 3 bases from V and 7 bases from J, leaving 10 bases between. CDR3 length equals 14 residues. The DNA for the CDR3 is TGTGCCAGCAGTTTTGCCGGCGGGAATTCACCCCTCCACTTT. Translated, it gives CASSFAGGNSPLHF.

The genes are TRBV4-1 and TRBJ2-7, with unresolved D. The V end was cut by 0 bases, the J end by 3 bases, with 12 bases between. Germline V lookup: CDR1 MGHRA, CDR2 YSYEKL. This CDR3 is 15 amino acids long. The CDR3 region has the DNA TGCGCCAGCAGCCAAGAAGACGCTTTAATCTACGAGCAGTACTTC. Its protein product is CASSQEDALIYEQYF.

This clone was observed a handful of times. The V gene is TRBV2, the J gene TRBJ1-1, with D perhaps matching TRBD1 (6 bases). The germline gives CDR1 SNHLY, CDR2 FYNNEI. The CDR3 runs 10 residues. The V gene lost 10 bases and the J gene lost 9 bases, with 12 bases spanning the gap. The DNA of the CDR3 is TGTGCCAAGGACAGTCCAAAAGCTTTCTTT. Protein: CAKDSPKAFF.

The chain links TRBV7-9 to TRBJ1-1; 9 bases align to TRBD1. This CDR3 is built from 16 residues. The germline CDR1 and CDR2 sequences are SEHNR and FQNEAQ (reference sequence). Losses at the gene ends were 5 bases for V and 1 base for J; bases not matched to a gene: 8. The CDR3 sequence: CASSARDRATNTEAFF. CDR3 in DNA: TGTGCCAGCAGCGCCCGGGACAGGGCAACGAACACTGAAGCTTTCTTT.

Only one count was recorded for this clone. The gene calls are TRBV27 and TRBJ2-7, with D possibly called TRBD1 or TRBD2 (5 bases each). The CDR3 runs 14 residues. The V end lost 5 bases, the J end lost 7 bases, and 18 bases lay between the germline ends. Germline-derived CDR1 and CDR2 are MNHEY and SMNVEV (reference sequence). CDR3 coding DNA: TGTGCCAGCAGTCCCGAGAGGGGTAATGGGGAGCAGTACTTC. Protein product: CASSPERGNGEQYF.

Here the CDR3 DNA reads TGTGCCAGCAGTTTATCGAGACAGGGACCGGGTGAAAAACTGTTTTTT. Protein sequence: CASSLSRQGPGEKLFF. V is TRBV27 and J is TRBJ1-4; 7 positions agree with TRBD1. The V segment lost 0 bases and the J segment 7 bases; nucleotides outside the gene matches: 8. Germline loops: CDR1 MNHEY, CDR2 SMNVEV (reference sequence). The CDR3 spans 16 residues.

This chain uses TRBV18 with TRBJ2-2; 8 bases are shared with TRBD2. Trimming took 0 bases from V and 1 from J; bases not matched to a gene: 4. The CDR3 totals 17 residues. CDR1 is KGHSH and CDR2 is LQKENI in the germline V gene. The CDR3 nucleotides are TGTGCCAGCTCACCACCGGGTCTAGCGGGGAACACCGGGGAGCTGTTTTTT. Translating gives CASSPPGLAGNTGELFF.

This rearrangement joins TRBV10-3 to TRBJ1-5; no reliable D call. V was trimmed by 2 bases and J by 7 bases, leaving 12 bases between them. CDR3 size: 14 residues. Per the germline V gene, CDR1 is ENHRY and CDR2 is SYGVKD. This chain's CDR3 is CAISEGGPMQPQHF. The CDR3 nucleotides read TGTGCCATCAGTGAGGGAGGGCCAATGCAGCCCCAGCATTTT.

This clone has more than one count but fewer than ten. The chain links TRBV6-1 to TRBJ1-2; no clear D gene. This CDR3 has 12 residues. From germline, CDR1 is MNHNS and CDR2 SASEGT. The V end lost 0 bases, the J end lost 7 bases, and 6 bases lay between the germline ends. The CDR3 DNA reads as TGTGCCAGCAGTGAAGCCGGTCGTGGCTACACCTTC. It translates to CASSEAGRGYTF.

The rearrangement links TRBV6-1 to TRBJ2-4; D remains unclear. The CDR3 is made up of 13 amino acids. Germline CDR1 is MNHNS and CDR2 is SASEGT. V was trimmed by 1 base and J by 6 bases, leaving 7 bases between them. Here the CDR3 DNA reads TGTGCCAGCAGTGAAGGATCTCTAAACATTCAGTACTTC. It specifies CASSEGSLNIQYF.